The clone carrying this TCR beta chain was recorded many times. Its antigen remains unidentified. The V gene's germline CDR1 is LGHNA and CDR2 YNFKEQ. The CDR3 has 15 amino acids. V was clipped by 6 bases and J by 2 bases; unmatched bases: 6. TCRdb itself ran the RT-PCR reads through MiXCR, one entry per CDR3 protein. This sample has approximately 490,000 distinct CDR3 sequences, with about 7.2% found just once. The record originates from a study of response to subunit inactivated influenza vaccine. Findings and limits, study-wide: Few new T cells, the authors suggested, are recruited by each seasonal influenza vaccination.

Sequences were derived from PBMCs from blood, sampled less than 30 months after vaccination. This TCR was sampled from a man aged 50 to 69 who received an inactivated influenza vaccine. The rearrangement links TRBV4-2 to TRBJ2-7, with 11 bases that match TRBD2. CDR3 coding DNA: TGTGCCAGCAGGCAAACTAGCGGGGGACCCTACGAGCAGTACTTC. It codes for CASRQTSGGPYEQYF.